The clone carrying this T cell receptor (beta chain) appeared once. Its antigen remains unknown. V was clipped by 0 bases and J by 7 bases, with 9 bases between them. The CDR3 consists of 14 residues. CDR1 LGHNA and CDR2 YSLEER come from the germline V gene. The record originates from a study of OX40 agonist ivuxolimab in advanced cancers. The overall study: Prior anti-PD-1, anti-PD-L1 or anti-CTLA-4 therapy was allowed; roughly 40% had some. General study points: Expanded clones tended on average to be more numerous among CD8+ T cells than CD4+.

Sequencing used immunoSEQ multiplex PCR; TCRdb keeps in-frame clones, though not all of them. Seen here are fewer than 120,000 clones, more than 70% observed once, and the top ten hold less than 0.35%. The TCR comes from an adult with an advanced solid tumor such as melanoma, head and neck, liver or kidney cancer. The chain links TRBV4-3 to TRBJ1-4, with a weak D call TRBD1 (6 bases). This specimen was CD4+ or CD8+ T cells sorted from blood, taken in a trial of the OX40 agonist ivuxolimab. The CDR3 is CASSQDRQAEKLFF. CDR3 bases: TGCGCCAGCAGCCAAGATCGACAGGCTGAAAAACTGTTTTTT.